This T cell receptor beta chain was recorded in a study of T cell responses to AZD1222 COVID-19 vaccine (dated by TCRdb to 2020 to 2022). About the investigation overall: TCR sequencing covered roughly 230 trial participants: around 210 given two doses of AZD1222 and 26 given two doses of MenACWY control vaccine. Enrollment into the trials was organized by age into subgroups of 18-55, 56-69 and 70-plus years, and those subgroups contained approximately 150, 30 and 60 TCR-sequenced participants, respectively.

The CDR3 regions of human TCRbeta chains were analyzed by immunosequencing. Per the authors' processing: TCRs in the repertoires were compared against a reference library of SARS-CoV-2-specific TCRs that had been generated with the MIRA antigen-specificity platform. Breadth was defined as the fraction of unique TCRs that were SARS-CoV-2-associated, and depth was defined as the fraction of total T cells that were SARS-CoV-2-associated. Each spike-specific TCR was assigned to its reactive spike region and to a CD4 or CD8 class using the MIRA data. Log10-transformed breadth and depth values were compared by one-way ANOVA with Sidak's multiple comparisons tests. Not all clones reach the TCRdb copy of this immuneACCESS table, which keeps in-frame sequences only. Checked studies attribute under half of the gap to unresolved V genes and leave the rest unexplained. The V and J calls and clone size are taken from that table; D and trimming were inferred from the DNA. This sample lists tens of thousands of clones; approximately 83% were detected once. The top ten clones comprise about 9.4% of the sample.

What the work shows at the level of the full study, not this receptor alone: Conclusions about previously exposed vaccinees were limited because only five to seven AZD1222 recipients were SARS-CoV-2 seropositive at baseline. Reportedly, close to half of the unique spike-specific TCRs recognized epitopes lying outside the regions that are mutated in the B.1.351 and B.1.1.7 variants. No day 14 peak-response samples were available, so repertoires were characterized only after the peak T cell response. The vaccine-associated CD4 TCRs covered the entire spike protein, and the dominant responses fell in regions 160-218 and 743-854. Spike-specific TCR breadth and depth rose significantly after two AZD1222 doses compared with day 0 and with MenACWY recipients. In the small 56-69-year group, the increase in depth fell short of significance, most likely because of low power. Participants were mostly white British, with more females than males. The authors suggested clonal diversity may have been underestimated.

CDR1 and CDR2, looked up from the germline V gene (reference sequence), are MNHEY and SMNVEV. The junction shows trimming of 3 bases on V and 5 bases on J, and the gene matches do not reach 3 bases of it. The CDR3 runs 13 residues from the cysteine to the phenylalanine. Only CDR3 DNA remains: 39 bases, in frame from the first base. The meaning of the sample's time point label: about 28 days (+/-7) after the second vaccine dose. AZD1222 recipients given second doses at about 4 weeks or at about 12 weeks were pooled, since spike-specific TCR depth and breadth were not found to differ between the two schedules. The vaccinee samples were drawn from two UK trials, COV001 and COV002, one of which was a single-blind randomized controlled phase 2/3 trial testing AZD1222 (ChAdOx1 nCoV-19) in healthy adults. For TCRbeta chain sequencing, PBMC samples from trial participants were taken at day 0 and at day 28 after the second dose.

As to this clone: What antigen it recognizes has not been identified. No much larger clonotype is one base removed from it; base qualities were not supplied.

The rearranged chain carries TRBV27 and TRBJ1-2, with TRBD1 identical over 7 junction bases. This TCR was sampled from an adult who received the AZD1222 COVID-19 vaccine. Specimen: peripheral blood, collected 28 days after the second AZD1222 dose. The nucleotide sequence is TGTGCCAGCAGTTTGACAGGGATATATGGCTACACCTTC. Translated, it reads CASSLTGIYGYTF.